A few counts support the clone carrying this T cell receptor (beta chain). Germline CDR1 and CDR2: LGHNA and YSLEER. V lost 0 bases, J lost 6 bases, and 11 bases lay in between. The CDR3 contains 15 residues. The PCR used 60 Vbeta and 13 Jbeta primers. Using immunoSEQ multiplex PCR, the repertoire was profiled, and TCRdb retains in-frame clones only, with some absent. The sample gives about 77,000 clones, 78% of which show up once; less than 4.5% is in the top ten. These data belong to a study of cytomegalovirus exposure and HLA in healthy donors. The sequence was collected from a man aged 40-55 years in good health and CMV-seronegative. Sequenced material: PBMCs. The chain employs TRBV4-3 and TRBJ2-2, with a possible D match to TRBD2 (5 bases). The CDR3: CASSQDSLAPGELFF. In nucleotides, the CDR3 is TGCGCCAGCAGCCAAGATTCCCTAGCTCCCGGGGAGCTGTTTTTT.